One T cell receptor (beta chain) is described in this entry. Its antigen is not identified. V was cut by 3 bases and J by 3 bases, with 13 bases left in between. Germline CDR1 reads LNHDA; CDR2 reads SQIVND (reference sequence). The CDR3 has 15 residues. The data derive from a study of cytomegalovirus exposure and HLA in healthy donors. About the study: In an early release, HLA-typed donors contributed some 88 million unique TCR sequences. The study's findings and limits: High sensitivity and specificity were reportedly achieved when the classifier diagnosed cytomegalovirus status. In a later analysis, DRB1 alleles had the most associated TCRs; HLA-C alleles the fewest. Common viral pathogens seemed to be connected with several of the most significant clusters, according to a later analysis.

The study ran its PCR with 60 Vbeta and 13 Jbeta primers. Using immunoSEQ multiplex PCR, the repertoire was profiled, and TCRdb retains in-frame clones only, with some absent. The table records over 150,000 clones, around 83% of them present only once. Sequencing used PBMCs. The TCR originated in a girl aged 2 to 10 in good health and CMV-seropositive. The chain couples TRBV19 to TRBJ2-3; D remains ambiguous. The CDR3 DNA reads as TGTGCCAGTAGTATCCGGTTAACGAGGACAGATACGCAGTATTTT. The encoded protein is CASSIRLTRTDTQYF.